The 18 T cell receptor beta chains given below trace back to one sample, sequenced in a study of Graves' ophthalmopathy and Graves' hyperthyroidism (dated by TCRdb to the late 2010s). The sequencer listed for this sample is Illumina HiSeq 2000. TCR beta CDR3 regions were amplified from RNA transcripts for repertoire sequencing. A first-round RT-PCR used HTBI primers with the Qiagen OneStep RT-PCR kit, followed by a second-round multiplex PCR, size selection and purification. Through fastp at Q25 and MiXCR, TCRdb rebuilt clones from the public reads, retaining in-frame beta chains. Rows are unified per CDR3 protein, each entry keeping the most common DNA and genes. Present in this sample are 170,000 or so distinct CDR3 sequences, approximately 40% of which were seen just once. 5.8% of the sample goes to the ten largest clones. Sequenced input: peripheral blood. The receptors originated from a middle-aged woman with Graves' ophthalmopathy. Donor details come from another sample of the same person, matched by shared clones.

This clonotype showed up many times. The rearrangement links TRBV29-1 to TRBJ1-3; TRBD1 aligns across 9 bases. The germline CDR1 and CDR2 sequences are SQVTM and ANQGSEA. This CDR3 region has 14 residues. Losses at the gene ends were 7 bases for V and 0 bases for J; bases not matched to a gene: 4. CDR3 residues: CSAGQGISGNTIYF. CDR3 nucleotide sequence: TGCAGCGCCGGACAGGGGATCTCTGGAAACACCATATATTTT.

This clonotype has at least ten counts. The chain is built from TRBV12-3 or TRBV12-4 and TRBJ2-3; TRBD2 agrees at 7 bases. V shed 6 bases and J 3 bases; nucleotides not matched to a gene: 12. This CDR3 region has 16 residues. CDR3 DNA: TGTGCCAGCAGCAAATCAAGGGCTAGCGGTACAGATACGCAGTATTTT. Encoded protein: CASSKSRASGTDTQYF.

The chain joins TRBV20-1 to TRBJ2-5; 8 nucleotides agree with TRBD2. From germline, CDR1 is DFQATT and CDR2 SNEGSKA (reference sequence). V was clipped by 0 bases and J by 4 bases; unmatched bases: 7. The CDR3 runs to 15 residues. The CDR3 region has the DNA TGCAGTGCTAGAGACGTGGCTGCGGGAGGAGAGACCCAGTACTTC. It codes for CSARDVAAGGETQYF.

The chain employs TRBV11-2 and TRBJ1-1, with D uncertain. The CDR3 loop spans 15 amino acids. The V end was cut by 5 bases, the J end by 5 bases, with 18 bases between. Germline V gene data show CDR1 as SGHAT and CDR2 as FQNNGV. In DNA form, the CDR3 reads TGTGCCAGCAGCCGTCCCGGGGAATCGAGGACTGAAGCTTTCTTT. It encodes CASSRPGESRTEAFF.

This clonotype was counted many times. The J gene is TRBJ2-7, the V gene TRBV28; a weak D match, TRBD1 (5 bases). The germline CDR1 and CDR2 sequences are MDHEN and SYDVKM. The CDR3 contains 14 residues. Trimming stripped 6 bases from V and 0 bases from J, with 12 bases between. CDR3 coding DNA: TGTGCCAGCAGGGAGACAGACCTCTCCTACGAGCAGTACTTC. Its protein is CASRETDLSYEQYF.

Many counts were recorded for this clonotype. In DNA, the CDR3 is TGTGCCAGCAGTTCCCGGACGGAGAGGGGCAACACCATATATTTT. This sequence encodes CASSSRTERGNTIYF. This chain connects TRBV12-3 or TRBV12-4 to TRBJ1-3; D is perhaps TRBD1 (5 bases). CDR3 length: 15 amino acids. V was clipped by 4 bases and J by 7 bases, with 17 bases between them.

Many counts were recorded for this clonotype. The chain combines TRBV7-2 with TRBJ1-2; no clear D gene. The ends were cut back, 3 bases at V and 4 bases at J, with 18 bases in the middle. The CDR3 totals 16 residues. Looked up from germline, CDR1 is SGHTA and CDR2 is FQGNSA. The CDR3 DNA reads TGTGCCAGCAGCTTTCGTTCACGGGTATGGACCTATGGCTACACCTTC. Its translation is CASSFRSRVWTYGYTF.

This clonotype has a count of ten or more. V usage is TRBV18 and J usage is TRBJ1-5; D may be TRBD1 (5 bases). V lost 3 bases to trimming and J lost 5 bases, with 11 bases between them. Germline V CDR1 and CDR2: KGHSH, LQKENI. There are 14 residues in the CDR3. DNA for the CDR3: TGTGCCAGCTCACCGGGACCCCGAGATCAGCCCCAGCATTTT. Protein sequence: CASSPGPRDQPQHF.

This clonotype was seen many times. The chain couples TRBV9 to TRBJ2-7; D not certain. Trimming took 0 bases from V and 4 from J, leaving 14 bases between them. The CDR3 extends over 15 amino acids. Per germline, CDR1 SGDLS and CDR2 YYNGEE. The CDR3 is CASSVDVGLTYEQYF. Here the CDR3 DNA reads TGTGCCAGCAGCGTAGATGTGGGATTGACATACGAGCAGTACTTC.

This clonotype was counted once. The chain has TRBV6-1 and TRBJ1-5; D unresolved. There are 13 residues in the CDR3. Germline V gene data show CDR1 as MNHNS and CDR2 as SASEGT. V lost 7 bases and J 5 bases, leaving 12 bases between the germline ends. In DNA, the CDR3 is TGTGCCAGCAAGGGTGGCCAACATCAGCCCCAGCATTTT. This sequence encodes CASKGGQHQPQHF.

This clonotype was seen many times. The chain joins TRBV11-2 to TRBJ1-1, with 8 bases that match TRBD1. CDR1 is SGHAT, CDR2 FQNNGV, per germline. The CDR3 runs to 17 residues. The V gene end was trimmed by 2 bases and the J gene end by 3 bases; junction bases not matched to a gene: 11. Here the CDR3 DNA reads TGTGCCAGCAGCTTATTCTCAGGGGGCGTGGGGGACACTGAAGCTTTCTTT. Protein: CASSLFSGGVGDTEAFF.

The rearrangement links TRBV20-1 to TRBJ1-1; 9 bases are a match to TRBD1. J lost 3 bases, V lost 3 bases, and 5 bases had no gene match. Per the germline V gene, CDR1 is DFQATT and CDR2 is SNEGSKA (reference sequence). The CDR3 is 14 residues long. CDR3 sequence: CSARDRGWDTEAFF. CDR3 bases: TGCAGTGCTAGGGACAGGGGCTGGGACACTGAAGCTTTCTTT.

This clonotype was observed a handful of times. The chain has TRBV6-1 and TRBJ2-5; 9 bases are a match to TRBD1. CDR3 length equals 15 residues. The junction had 5 bases not matched to a gene; V was cut back by 1 base and J by 5 bases. Germline CDR1 is MNHNS and CDR2 is SASEGT. CDR3 bases: TGTGCCAGCAGTGAAGGGGACAGGGTAGGGGAGACCCAGTACTTC. Translated, it gives CASSEGDRVGETQYF.

This clonotype was seen at least ten times. The V gene is TRBV7-9, the J gene TRBJ2-4; D possibly corresponds to TRBD2 (6 bases). CDR1 is SEHNR, CDR2 FQNEAQ, per germline (reference sequence). V lost 5 bases and J 6 bases, leaving 14 bases between the germline ends. This CDR3 spans 14 amino acids. The CDR3 loop reads CASSGGTVRNIQYF. The CDR3 nucleotides read TGTGCCAGCAGCGGCGGGACTGTACGAAACATTCAGTACTTC.

The chain has TRBV10-2 and TRBJ2-5; D ambiguous. The CDR3 has 13 residues. Trimming stripped 7 bases from V and 5 bases from J, with 14 bases between. Germline assignment: CDR1 WSHSY and CDR2 SAAADI. In DNA form, the CDR3 reads TGCGCCAGCAAGAAAAGCCCCCCTGAGACCCAGTACTTC. This encodes CASKKSPPETQYF.

In its sample, this clonotype was seen many times. V gene TRBV6-1 combines with J gene TRBJ1-2, with D tentatively TRBD1 (5 bases). CDR1 and CDR2 (germline): MNHNS, SASEGT. The CDR3 totals 14 residues. Trimming cost V 4 bases and J 8 bases, with 17 bases left between them. The CDR3 protein is CASSATQGARGYTF. The DNA of the CDR3 is TGTGCCAGCAGTGCCACCCAGGGTGCTCGGGGCTACACCTTC.

The rearrangement uses TRBV27 and TRBJ2-7; tentatively, D is TRBD1 (5 bases). V dropped 6 bases and J dropped 2 bases, with 14 bases sitting between them. Germline assignment: CDR1 MNHEY and CDR2 SMNVEV (reference sequence). The CDR3 length is 14 residues. For the CDR3, the DNA is TGTGCCAGCAGCCCTAGTAGGGGCCCCTACGAGCAGTACTTC. This encodes CASSPSRGPYEQYF.

This clonotype was recorded at least ten times. V and J are TRBV18 and TRBJ1-1; D is ambiguous. Trimming removed 1 base at V and 3 bases at J, with 9 bases between. Germline CDR1 KGHSH, CDR2 LQKENI. The CDR3 spans 14 residues. In DNA form, the CDR3 reads TGTGCCAGCTCACCACGAGCAGACGACACTGAAGCTTTCTTT. It translates to CASSPRADDTEAFF. Together with reference TRBV18 and TRBJ1-1, the CDR3 gives the full variable domain: NAGVMQNPRHLVRRRGQEARLRCSPMKGHSHVYWYRQLPEEGLKFMVYLQKENIIDESGMPKERFSAEFPKEGPSILRIQQVVRGDSAAYFCASSPRADDTEAFFGQGTRLTVV.